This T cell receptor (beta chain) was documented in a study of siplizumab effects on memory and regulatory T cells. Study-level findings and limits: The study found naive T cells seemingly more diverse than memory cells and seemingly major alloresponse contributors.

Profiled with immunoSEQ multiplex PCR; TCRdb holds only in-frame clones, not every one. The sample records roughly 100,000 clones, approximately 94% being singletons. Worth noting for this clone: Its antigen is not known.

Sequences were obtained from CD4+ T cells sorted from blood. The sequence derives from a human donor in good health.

The CDR3 region has the DNA TGTGCCAGCTCGCCAGACAAGTCCTACGAGCAGTACTTC. The encoded protein is CASSPDKSYEQYF. This sequence joins TRBV18 and TRBJ2-7; D unresolved. CDR1 and CDR2 from the germline V gene are KGHSH and LQKENI. The CDR3 extends over 13 amino acids. Trimming removed 6 bases from V and 1 base from J, with 10 bases in between.